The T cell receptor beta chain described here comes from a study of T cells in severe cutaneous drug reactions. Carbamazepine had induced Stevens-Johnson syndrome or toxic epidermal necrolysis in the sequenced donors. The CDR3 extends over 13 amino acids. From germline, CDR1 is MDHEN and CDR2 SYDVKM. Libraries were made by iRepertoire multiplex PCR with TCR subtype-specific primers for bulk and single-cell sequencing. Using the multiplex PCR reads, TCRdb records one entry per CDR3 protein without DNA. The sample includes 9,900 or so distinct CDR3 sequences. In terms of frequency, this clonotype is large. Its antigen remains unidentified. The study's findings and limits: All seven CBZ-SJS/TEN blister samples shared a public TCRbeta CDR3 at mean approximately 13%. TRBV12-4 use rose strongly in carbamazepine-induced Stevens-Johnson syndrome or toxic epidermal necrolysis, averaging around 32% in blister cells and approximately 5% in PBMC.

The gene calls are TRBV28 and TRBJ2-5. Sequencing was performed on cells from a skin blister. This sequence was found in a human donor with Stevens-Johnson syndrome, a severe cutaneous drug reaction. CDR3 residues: CASSLVSQETQYF.